This TCR beta chain was retrieved from a study of blood T cells in healthy people across ages (dated by TCRdb to 2013 to 2016). General notes on the study: Template switching captured roughly one uniquely barcoded TCR beta cDNA molecule per two T cells in model experiments. Age-related changes in TCR beta repertoire diversity were measured in the study by deep sequencing normalized with unique cDNA molecular identifiers. The donors were split into four age groups: young (average about 15 years), middle-aged (about 40), aged (62) and long-lived (approximately 80). To avoid experimental bias, donors of different ages were spread randomly across the sequencing lanes. For two donors (one aged 18 to 30 and one aged 80 or older), the study analyzed two additional independent replicas of 1 million unique cDNA reads from the same blood draw. Study-wide conclusions, independent of this receptor: Since profiling was done on bulk unsorted PBMCs, naive and antigen-experienced compartments could not be conclusively compared. As age increased, observed TCR beta diversity per million T cells dropped in a roughly linear way, and a significant reduction was already evident by age about 40. Compared with the aged group, the long-lived group had more naive CD4+ T cells, fewer expanded clones and increased TCR diversity, suggesting age selection. The CMV infection status of donors was not known, potentially confounding age-related changes in expanded clonotypes. The percentage of naive T cells measured by flow cytometry correlated strongly with observed TCR beta diversity. Estimates of total diversity from one million sequenced T cells were regarded as lower bounds and underestimates.

Via the germline V gene (reference sequence), CDR1 is PRHDT and CDR2 FYEKMQ. The CDR3 covers 14 residues, taking in both the cysteine and the phenylalanine. Solely the CDR3 DNA is kept, with 42 bases framed from the first base. The junction carries 9 bases between V and J, which are trimmed by 5 bases and 0 bases respectively. Systemically healthy Caucasian individuals from Russia, some 36 in total and aged roughly 6 to 100 years, were included as donors. Ten milliliters of peripheral blood were drawn from each donor into EDTA-treated Vacutainer tubes. Ficoll-Paque density-gradient centrifugation was used to isolate PBMCs, with at least 6 million per sample. Trizol reagent was used to extract total RNA from PBMCs, with at least 5.5 micrograms per sample. The percentages of naive CD45RAhigh/CD27high T cells were determined by flow cytometry on a PBMC aliquot from every donor. Libraries were prepared through 5' RACE. The sequencer was an Illumina HiSeq 2500. A second roughly 6 to 12 cycle PCR used a sample-barcoded 5' primer and a J-beta primer mix. Each TCR beta cDNA molecule received a unique molecular identifier from a template-switch 5' adaptor carrying 12 random nucleotides. Each sample yielded at least 3 million CDR3-containing paired-end reads. First-strand cDNA was synthesized from all RNA with the Mint cDNA synthesis kit, primed by a TRBC-specific oligonucleotide. Following uracil-DNA glycosylase treatment, all cDNA underwent a first 18-cycle PCR with the universal primers M1SS and BC2_uni_R. On the study's bioinformatics: For normalization, 1 million high-quality reads, each with a distinct molecular identifier, were randomly selected from each sample. Reads sharing molecular identifiers were discarded rather than binned into consensus sequences. MiTCR, with a Q25 quality threshold and the strictest error-elimination algorithm, was used for CDR3 identification, clonotype clustering and error correction. A nonparametric unseen species model with Euler transformation was used to estimate lower-bound total TCR beta diversity. TCRdb took the public reads, trimmed them with fastp at Q25, ran MiXCR for clone calling and kept in-frame beta chains. Each record represents a unique CDR3 protein, reported with the most common genes and DNA among its rows. TCRdb, rather than the study authors, made the V and J calls. For this sample the table gives roughly 1.6 million distinct CDR3 sequences, of which around 36% were detected only once. The ten largest account for approximately 11% of the sample.

This clonotype was seen a few times. Which antigen it targets is not known. No base quality information exists; no much larger clone differs at one position. The V gene is TRBV13 and the J gene is TRBJ2-3; the D gene cannot be named for sure. This clonotype was obtained from a woman aged 30 to 39 in good health. Sequenced material: blood. The CDR3 corresponds to CASSPGWSTDTQYF. The DNA sequence follows: TGTGCCAGCAGCCCTGGGTGGAGCACAGATACGCAGTATTTT.